Listed below are T cell receptor beta chains from one sample, sequenced in a study of T cell responses to AZD1222 COVID-19 vaccine. TCRdb's table, derived via immunoSEQ multiplex PCR, lists solely in-frame clones and lacks some. The sample includes about 120,000 clones, about 94% of them seen just once. Sequenced here: peripheral blood, sampled 28 days after the second AZD1222 dose. These receptors came from an adult who received the AZD1222 COVID-19 vaccine. Each CDR3 is given with its conserved first and last residue. A D gene is named only where the DNA matches it firmly. Clone sizes are given selectively: once, few, many, or a class where the clone is expanded.

D: .
size: .
J: TRBJ1-2
V: TRBV9
CDR3: CASSVPGRLGGGYTF
DNA: TGTGCCAGCAGCGTCCCGGGCCGCCTGGGCGGTGGCTACACCTTC

D: TRBD2
size: .
J: TRBJ2-1
V: TRBV28
CDR3: CATSTGTSGRFRFF
DNA: TGTGCCACCTCAACTGGGACTAGCGGGAGGTTCAGGTTCTTC

D: .
size: .
J: TRBJ2-7
V: TRBV19
CDR3: CASSNRYEQYF
DNA: TGTGCCAGTAGTAACCGCTACGAGCAGTACTTC

D: .
size: once
J: TRBJ2-1
V: TRBV28
CDR3: CASSLSGAYNEQFF
DNA: TGTGCCAGCAGTTTATCCGGAGCTTACAATGAGCAGTTCTTC

D: .
size: .
J: TRBJ1-1
V: TRBV21-1
CDR3: CASSKRRRFGGTEAFF
DNA: TGTGCCAGCAGCAAAAGGAGGAGGTTCGGTGGCACTGAAGCTTTCTTT

D: .
size: .
J: TRBJ2-7
V: TRBV6-2/TRBV6-3
CDR3: CASSGPFLGRETTHEQYF
DNA: TGTGCCAGCAGTGGACCCTTTCTCGGACGGGAGACTACCCACGAGCAGTACTTC

D: .
size: .
J: TRBJ2-1
V: TRBV7-9
CDR3: CASSLSGPYNEQFF
DNA: TGTGCCAGCAGCTTATCGGGCCCTTACAATGAGCAGTTCTTC

D: .
size: .
J: TRBJ1-5
V: TRBV30
CDR3: CAWNRGLAQPQHF
DNA: TGTGCCTGGAACCGGGGGCTAGCTCAGCCCCAGCATTTT

D: .
size: .
J: TRBJ1-6
V: TRBV7-9
CDR3: CASSQGYPYNSPLHF
DNA: TGTGCCAGCAGCCAGGGGTACCCCTATAATTCACCCCTCCACTTT

D: .
size: .
J: TRBJ1-3
V: TRBV9
CDR3: CASSPGLGSGNTIYF
DNA: TGTGCCAGCAGCCCCGGACTGGGCTCTGGAAACACCATATATTTT

D: .
size: .
J: TRBJ1-1
V: TRBV12-3/TRBV12-4
CDR3: CASSPLLTEAFF
DNA: TGTGCCAGCAGTCCGTTGCTAACTGAAGCTTTCTTT

D: .
size: .
J: TRBJ1-2
V: TRBV9
CDR3: CASSEKTGLRDYGYTF
DNA: TGTGCCAGCAGCGAAAAAACAGGGTTACGCGACTATGGCTACACCTTC

D: .
size: .
J: TRBJ2-3
V: TRBV6-5
CDR3: CASRGPNTQYF
DNA: TGTGCCAGCAGGGGACCGAATACGCAGTATTTT

D: TRBD2
size: .
J: TRBJ2-1
V: TRBV18
CDR3: CASSPLAGSYNEQFF
DNA: TGTGCCAGCTCACCATTAGCGGGCTCCTACAATGAGCAGTTCTTC

D: .
size: .
J: TRBJ2-5
V: TRBV5-5
CDR3: CASSLARQETQYF
DNA: TGTGCCAGCAGCTTGGCCCGACAAGAGACCCAGTACTTC

D: .
size: .
J: TRBJ2-6
V: TRBV3-1/TRBV3-2
CDR3: CASSGNSGANVLTF
DNA: TGTGCCAGCAGCGGGAACTCTGGGGCCAACGTCCTGACTTTC

D: .
size: .
J: TRBJ1-1
V: TRBV6-2/TRBV6-3
CDR3: CAISPTRVKEAFF
DNA: TGTGCCATCAGCCCTACAAGGGTAAAAGAAGCTTTCTTT

D: .
size: .
J: TRBJ1-4
V: TRBV11-2
CDR3: CASSPQGRGVGAWKLFF
DNA: TGTGCCAGCAGCCCTCAGGGCCGGGGGGTCGGAGCGTGGAAACTGTTTTTT

D: TRBD1
size: .
J: TRBJ2-5
V: TRBV18
CDR3: CASSQFDRGSETQYF
DNA: TGTGCCAGCTCACAATTCGACAGGGGCAGCGAGACCCAGTACTTC

D: .
size: few
J: TRBJ1-3
V: TRBV3-1/TRBV3-2
CDR3: CASRVQGSGNTIYF
DNA: TGTGCCTCCAGGGTCCAGGGCTCAGGAAACACCATATATTTT

D: TRBD1
size: .
J: TRBJ1-6
V: TRBV5-1
CDR3: CASSIGQGVYNSPLHF
DNA: TGCGCCAGCAGCATCGGACAGGGGGTGTATAATTCACCCCTCCACTTT

D: .
size: .
J: TRBJ1-5
V: TRBV9
CDR3: CASSVAGSNQPQHF
DNA: TGTGCCAGCAGCGTAGCCGGAAGCAATCAGCCCCAGCATTTT

D: .
size: .
J: TRBJ1-2
V: TRBV2
CDR3: CASSVDKNYGYTF
DNA: TGTGCCAGCAGTGTTGACAAGAACTATGGCTACACCTTC

D: TRBD2
size: once
J: TRBJ2-1
V: TRBV7-2
CDR3: CASGGRGLYNEQFF
DNA: TGTGCCAGCGGAGGGCGGGGACTATACAATGAGCAGTTCTTC

D: .
size: .
J: TRBJ2-3
V: TRBV3-1/TRBV3-2
CDR3: CASSLEQGADTQYF
DNA: TGTGCCAGCAGCCTAGAGCAGGGAGCGGATACGCAGTATTTT

D: .
size: .
J: TRBJ1-1
V: TRBV27
CDR3: CASSSLLNTEAFF
DNA: TGTGCCAGCAGTTCGCTTTTGAACACTGAAGCTTTCTTT

D: .
size: .
J: TRBJ1-2
V: TRBV5-8
CDR3: CASSLGPYNGYTF
DNA: TGTGCCAGCAGCTTAGGTCCTTACAATGGCTACACCTTC